This TCR beta chain emerged from a study of T cells in Graves' hyperthyroidism and ophthalmopathy. In its sample, this clonotype was seen many times. Its target is unknown. RNA transcripts yielded amplified TCR beta CDR3 regions. The HTBI primer set drove a first-round RT-PCR of the TCR CDR3. TCRdb analysed the multiplex PCR reads with MiXCR anew, one entry per CDR3 protein. Among approximately 400,000 distinct CDR3 sequences listed, approximately 15% were seen once. Graves' hyperthyroidism was deemed stable absent ophthalmopathy progression within 18 months. The CDR3 sequence is 14 residues long. Germline assignment: CDR1 MNHNS and CDR2 SASEGT. Trimming removed 7 bases from V and 4 bases from J, with 15 bases in between. Study-level points and caveats: Blood shared most expanded thyroid clonotypes above 0.001. Ophthalmopathy, as predicted by the model, came a median around 7 months after the prediction.

V usage is TRBV6-1 and J usage is TRBJ2-3; possibly TRBD2 for D (6 bases). The TCR originated in a woman between 55 and 75 years old with Graves' hyperthyroidism. Sequencing was performed on blood. The CDR3: CASNRGRRSDTQYF. The CDR3 bases are TGTGCCAGCAATCGAGGGAGGCGATCAGATACGCAGTATTTT.